This T cell receptor (beta chain) was identified during a study of cytomegalovirus exposure and HLA in healthy donors. The PCR used 60 Vbeta and 13 Jbeta primers. TCRdb's table, derived via immunoSEQ multiplex PCR, lists solely in-frame clones and lacks some. The table shows some 240,000 clones, with around 73% occurring only once. Germline loops: CDR1 SGHTA, CDR2 FQGTGA. After removal of 2 bases from V and 6 bases from J, the junction contained 14 bases not matched to a gene. The CDR3 covers 18 residues. A note on this clone: Its antigen is unknown.

Findings and limits, study-wide: Follow-up analysis later connected one missense variant in DCLRE1C with trimming of TCR beta V- and J-genes. A later analysis by the authors found several of the most significant clusters apparently linked to common viral pathogens. Researchers counted around 160 TCR beta chains as cytomegalovirus-associated.

This sequence was found in a male donor in good health and CMV-seronegative. The sample consisted of PBMCs. V usage is TRBV7-3 and J usage is TRBJ2-1, with 9 nucleotides matching TRBD2. CDR3 region: CASSLGLAGLVKGNEQFF. Written as DNA, the CDR3 is TGTGCCAGCAGCTTAGGGCTAGCGGGATTGGTGAAAGGCAATGAGCAGTTCTTC. The full variable domain, in which reference TRBV7-3 and TRBJ2-1 provide the parts outside the CDR3, is GAGVSQTPSNKVTEKGKYVELRCDPISGHTALYWYRQSLGQGPEFLIYFQGTGAADDSGLPNDRFFAVRPEGSVSTLKIQRTERGDSAVYLCASSLGLAGLVKGNEQFFGPGTRLTVL.